The T cell receptor beta chain described here comes from a study of follicular helper T cells after annual influenza vaccination. Overall study: Across the 2013-2014, 2014-2015 and 2015-2016 vaccination seasons, some subjects were resampled.

Time point denoted: 2014-2015 season, pre-vaccination. Vaccine contraindications, substance abuse, HIV/AIDS, active malignancy and active illness excluded donors. Non-naive CD4+CXCR5+PD-1+ cTfh were sorted into ICOS+CD38+ and ICOS-CD38- fractions. J lost 2 bases, V lost 4 bases, and 4 bases had no gene match. Per germline, CDR1 SEHNR and CDR2 FQNEAQ (reference sequence). The CDR3 is 15 residues long. Study observations and caveats: Day 7 ICOS+CD38+ clones were most often found later in ICOS-CD38- cTfh cells.

Some clones are missing from TCRdb's copy, which holds only in-frame ones; the method was immunoSEQ multiplex PCR. The sample shows 25,000 to 35,000 clones, approximately 80% of them seen only once. This clone was observed a few times. Antigen: not known. The sequence came from an adult who received the influenza vaccine. V usage is TRBV7-9 and J usage is TRBJ2-1, with TRBD1 matching over 8 bases. Sequenced here: CXCR5+ CD38- circulating T follicular helper cells from blood, sampled on the day of influenza vaccination. Subset defined: circulating Tfh, non-naive CD4+CXCR5+PD-1+ (ICOS+CD38+ or ICOS-CD38-). As DNA, the CDR3 is TGTGCCAGCAGCTACCCGGGACAGGCCTACAATGAGCAGTTCTTC. Encoded protein: CASSYPGQAYNEQFF.